The 22 T cell receptor beta chains below were found in one sample sequenced in a study of blood T cells in healthy people across ages. A J-beta primer mix and a sample-barcoded 5' primer were used in a second PCR of roughly 6 to 12 cycles. From the 5' RACE reads, TCRdb called clonotypes with MiXCR, one entry per CDR3 protein. The sample yields about 1.8 million distinct CDR3 sequences, approximately 50% seen once. Source material: blood. All receptors derive from a woman aged 40 to 50 in good health.

V is TRBV12-3 or TRBV12-4 and J is TRBJ2-3; D call uncertain. Trimming left V 7 bases short and J 6 bases short, with 14 bases between. The CDR3 covers 13 residues. The CDR3 loop is CASTYTTGDTQYF. CDR3 nucleotides: TGTGCCAGCACCTATACGACGGGCGATACGCAGTATTTT.

V gene TRBV27 combines with J gene TRBJ2-3, with D possibly TRBD2 on 7 matching bases. Germline CDR1 reads MNHEY; CDR2 reads SMNVEV (reference sequence). The CDR3 is made up of 15 amino acids. Trimming removed 7 bases from V and 1 base from J, with 15 bases in between. The CDR3 DNA follows: TGTGCCAGCAACGGTGGGCGGGGGCGCACAGATACGCAGTATTTT. It codes for CASNGGRGRTDTQYF.

V and J are TRBV5-1 and TRBJ2-5; TRBD2 matches 12 bases. The germline CDR1 and CDR2 sequences are SGHRS and YFSETQ. The CDR3 has 22 amino acids. V was pared by 0 bases and J by 11 bases, with 29 bases of the junction left unmatched. The CDR3 sequence: CASSLAFGVLAGGPRSYNEQYF. CDR3 DNA sequence: TGCGCCAGCAGCTTGGCCTTTGGTGTCCTAGCGGGGGGGCCGAGGTCCTACAATGAGCAGTACTTC.

This clonotype was seen repeatedly, ten times or more. One end of the junction fails to match germline, which may point to a read error. V and J are TRBV2 and TRBJ2-5; D may be TRBD2 (6 bases). The CDR3 covers 14 residues. Germline CDR1 is SNHLY and CDR2 is FYNNEI. CDR3 region: CASSEGRYQETQYF. The CDR3 DNA follows: TGCGCCAGCAGCGAGGGGAGGTACCAAGAGACCCAGTACTTC.

The genes are TRBV12-3 or TRBV12-4 and TRBJ1-4; D gene unclear. Trimming cost V 3 bases and J 8 bases, with 10 bases left between them. The length of the CDR3 is 13 residues. CDR3 in DNA: TGTGCCAGCAGTTTTTGGACCCTAGAAAAACTGTTTTTT. Its protein product is CASSFWTLEKLFF.

The chain has TRBV27 and TRBJ2-6, with D perhaps TRBD1 or TRBD2 (5 bases each). This CDR3 region has 14 residues. The ends were cut back, 7 bases at V and 1 base at J, with 8 bases in the middle. Germline V gene sequence: CDR1 MNHEY, CDR2 SMNVEV (reference sequence). In DNA, the CDR3 is TGTGCCAGCACCTGGGGGTCTGGGGCCAACGTCCTGACTTTC. Its protein product is CASTWGSGANVLTF.

This clonotype was found a few times. The chain has TRBV25-1 and TRBJ1-6; TRBD1 aligns across 7 bases. V shed 7 bases, J shed 8 bases, and the junction held 8 bases outside the gene matches. Germline V gene data show CDR1 as MGHDK and CDR2 as SYGVNS. The CDR3 sequence is 14 residues long. CDR3 in amino acids: CASTLGQVDSPLHF. CDR3 in DNA: TGTGCCAGCACGCTAGGACAGGTGGATTCACCCCTCCACTTT.

The J gene is TRBJ2-1, the V gene TRBV5-1; 7 positions match TRBD2. Per germline, CDR1 SGHRS and CDR2 YFSETQ. J lost 6 bases, V lost 4 bases, and 4 bases had no gene match. The CDR3 has 13 amino acids. CDR3 residues: CASSKGGGNEQFF. CDR3 nucleotide sequence: TGCGCCAGCAGCAAGGGCGGGGGCAATGAGCAGTTCTTC.

The chain has TRBV6-5 and TRBJ2-4, with 8 bases that match TRBD2. J lost 5 bases, V lost 0 bases, and 3 bases had no gene match. Looked up from germline, CDR1 is MNHEY and CDR2 is SVGAGI. CDR3 length: 15 residues. CDR3 sequence (DNA): TGTGCCAGCAGTTACTCGAGACTAGCGCAAAACATTCAGTACTTC. Protein product: CASSYSRLAQNIQYF.

This clonotype was counted a few times. The chain joins TRBV6-5 to TRBJ2-5; perhaps TRBD2 as D (7 bases). V was clipped by 3 bases and J by 5 bases, with 10 bases between them. CDR3 size: 13 residues. Germline V lookup: CDR1 MNHEY, CDR2 SVGAGI. CDR3 amino acids: CASSYEGGETQYF. The CDR3 DNA sequence: TGTGCCAGCAGTTATGAGGGGGGGGAGACCCAGTACTTC.

The chain recombines TRBV27 with TRBJ1-1; D ambiguous. V was shortened by 2 bases and J by 1 base, with 11 bases between the two germline ends. The CDR3 runs 15 residues. The germline V gene has CDR1 MNHEY and CDR2 SMNVEV (reference sequence). CDR3 DNA: TGTGCCAGCAGTTTAACACAAGGCTCGAACACTGAAGCTTTCTTT. Translating gives CASSLTQGSNTEAFF.

This chain connects TRBV9 to TRBJ2-5; TRBD2 agrees at 9 bases. TRBJ2-7 matches the DNA end more closely, so the J call is doubtful. CDR1 is SGDLS and CDR2 is YYNGEE in the germline V gene. The CDR3 runs to 15 residues. CDR3: CASSALSGGAYEQYF. The CDR3 coding sequence is TGTGCCAGCAGCGCCCTTAGCGGGGGCGCCTACGAGCAGTACTTC.

This chain joins TRBV7-9 and TRBJ2-4; 9 positions agree with TRBD2. Near its end, the DNA agrees better with TRBJ2-5, so the J call may be wrong. This CDR3 comprises 16 residues. Germline V lookup: CDR1 SEHNR, CDR2 FQNEAQ (reference sequence). The CDR3 sequence is CASSLAAGGPVETQYF. The CDR3 nucleotides read TGTGCCAGCAGCTTAGCTGCGGGGGGGCCTGTGGAGACCCAGTACTTC.

V and J are TRBV20-1 and TRBJ1-2; 10 bases are a match to TRBD1. V lost 8 bases to trimming and J lost 7 bases; unmatched junction nucleotides: 10. In germline, CDR1 is DFQATT, CDR2 SNEGSKA (reference sequence). This CDR3 has 13 amino acids. The CDR3 here is CSPDDRGRGGYTF. CDR3 in DNA: TGCAGTCCCGACGACAGGGGGCGAGGTGGCTACACCTTC.

In its sample, this clonotype was seen a few times. The J gene is TRBJ2-7, the V gene TRBV27; D call uncertain. V was pared by 6 bases and J by 0 bases, with 9 bases between. This CDR3 region has 13 residues. CDR1 and CDR2 from the germline V gene are MNHEY and SMNVEV (reference sequence). The CDR3 bases are TGTGCCAGCAGCGCCTACCTCTCCTACGAGCAGTACTTC. Protein: CASSAYLSYEQYF.

The rearrangement links TRBV7-9 to TRBJ2-5; D perhaps matches TRBD2 (5 bases). Germline V lookup: CDR1 SEHNR, CDR2 FQNEAQ (reference sequence). The CDR3 has 12 residues. The germline V and J ends were trimmed by 4 bases and 11 bases, with 14 bases remaining between them. The CDR3 loop is CASSSSLWEQYF. The CDR3 region has the DNA TGTGCCAGCAGCTCAAGTCTCTGGGAGCAGTACTTC. Based on the CDR3 plus reference TRBV7-9 and TRBJ2-5, the full variable domain is DTGVSQNPRHKITKRGQNVTFRCDPISEHNRLYWYRQTLGQGPEFLTYFQNEAQLEKSRLLSDRFSAERPKGSFSTLEIQRTEQGDSAMYLCASSSSLWEQYFGPGTRLLVL.

This chain links TRBV4-1 with TRBJ2-1; D gene ambiguous. V lost 0 bases, J lost 4 bases, and 22 bases lay in between. The germline V gene encodes CDR1 MGHRA and CDR2 YSYEKL. The CDR3 has 19 amino acids. CDR3 DNA: TGCGCCAGCAGCCAAGAAGTCCAAAACGAAGCCGGCTCATACAATGAGCAGTTCTTC. Amino acid sequence: CASSQEVQNEAGSYNEQFF.

This clonotype was observed a handful of times. This rearrangement joins TRBV20-1 to TRBJ2-7, with 9 nucleotides matching TRBD2. From germline, CDR1 is DFQATT and CDR2 SNEGSKA (reference sequence). CDR3 length: 15 amino acids. The ends lost 6 bases at V and 2 bases at J; junction bases unmatched: 11. The CDR3 bases are TGCAGTGCCCCAGCGGTAGCGGGGGTGACCTACGAGCAGTACTTC. Amino acids: CSAPAVAGVTYEQYF.

This clonotype was counted a single time. One junction end disagrees with the germline gene, perhaps due to a read error. This rearrangement joins TRBV20-1 to TRBJ2-5; 8 bases agree with TRBD2. Germline loops: CDR1 DFQATT, CDR2 SNEGSKA (reference sequence). This CDR3 has 17 residues. The CDR3 nucleotides read TGCAGTGCTGGAGAGGGGCGGGGGGTCGATGTTCAAGAGACCCAGTACTTC. Protein: CSAGEGRGVDVQETQYF.

The chain carries TRBV12-3 or TRBV12-4 and TRBJ2-6; possible D gene TRBD2, 5 bases. The V end was cut by 1 base, the J end by 4 bases, with 11 bases between. CDR3 size: 16 residues. Here the CDR3 reads CASSLGSGNGANVLTF. CDR3 sequence (DNA): TGTGCCAGCAGTTTAGGTTCGGGGAACGGGGCCAACGTCCTGACTTTC.

The chain couples TRBV18 to TRBJ2-4, with D maybe TRBD1 (5 bases). The J call may be mistaken, given a closer DNA end match to TRBJ2-7. CDR1 is KGHSH, CDR2 LQKENI, per germline. The CDR3 contains 17 residues. CDR3 nucleotides: TGTGCCAGCTCACAGAAATCAATGACAGCCACCTACTACGAGCAGTACTTC. Translation gives CASSQKSMTATYYEQYF.

This clonotype has only a few counts. V usage is TRBV6-1 and J usage is TRBJ2-1; D is unclear. V was clipped by 2 bases and J by 7 bases, with 15 bases between them. The CDR3 contains 15 residues. In germline, CDR1 is MNHNS, CDR2 SASEGT. CDR3 region: CASSEFGWYHNEQFF. The CDR3 region has the DNA TGTGCCAGCAGTGAATTTGGTTGGTATCATAATGAGCAGTTCTTC.